A few counts support the clone carrying this T cell receptor (beta chain). Patients who underwent sequencing had shown CD8+CD57+ cell expansion by flow cytometry. Blood was sampled before the patients had received any therapy. The CDR3 runs to 14 residues. Trimming removed 4 bases at V and 0 bases at J, with 7 bases between. The germline V gene encodes CDR1 LNHNV and CDR2 YYDKDF (reference sequence). The data were taken from a study of CD8+CD57+ T cells in acquired aplastic anemia. The use of genomic DNA as template underpinned the TCR beta VDJ and CDR3 profiling. One entry per CDR3 protein, called by TCRdb with MiXCR from the reads. Of some 200,000 distinct CDR3 sequences listed, roughly half were seen once; the top ten hold around 9.7%.

This sequence was found in a human donor with aplastic anemia. This chain joins TRBV15 and TRBJ1-5; the D is unclear. Sequencing input: sorted CD4+, CD8+, or CD8+CD57+ T cells (not recorded which) from PBMCs. For the CDR3, the DNA is TGTGCCACCAGCATCAGTAATAGCAATCAGCCCCAGCATTTT. The encoded protein is CATSISNSNQPQHF.